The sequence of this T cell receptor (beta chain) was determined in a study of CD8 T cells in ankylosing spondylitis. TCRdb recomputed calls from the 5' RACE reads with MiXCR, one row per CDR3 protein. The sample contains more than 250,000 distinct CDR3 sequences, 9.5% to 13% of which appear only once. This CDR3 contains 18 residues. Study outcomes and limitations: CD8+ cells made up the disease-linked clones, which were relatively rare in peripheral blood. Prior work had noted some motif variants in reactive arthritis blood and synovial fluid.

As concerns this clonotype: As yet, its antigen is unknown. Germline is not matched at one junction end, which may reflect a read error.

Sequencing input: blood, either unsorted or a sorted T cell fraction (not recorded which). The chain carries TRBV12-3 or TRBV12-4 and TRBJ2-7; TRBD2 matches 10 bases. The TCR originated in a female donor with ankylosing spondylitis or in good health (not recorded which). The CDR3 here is CAISLEGWWTSGTYEQYF. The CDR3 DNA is TGTGCCATCAGTTTAGAGGGATGGTGGACTAGCGGCACCTACGAGCAGTACTTC.